The rows below give T cell receptor beta chains drawn from one sample of a study of T-cell memory formation after mild COVID-19. TCRdb recomputed calls from the 5' RACE reads with MiXCR, one row per CDR3 protein. The sample holds some 210,000 distinct CDR3 sequences; more than 25% are singletons and the top ten take roughly 11%. Sequencing was carried out using PBMCs or a T cell subset sorted from them (not recorded which). The receptors were sampled from an adult woman who had mild COVID-19 (a few samples of this study predate the infection). Cell type and time point are not known. The conserved cysteine and the conserved F or W are not part of the CDR3 here. The order of the fields is V gene, J gene, CDR3 protein.

TRBV2	TRBJ2-1	ASTQEHNEQF
TRBV18	TRBJ2-1	ASSPASGGANEQF
TRBV29-1	TRBJ2-5	SVEGQGAGETQY
TRBV7-6	TRBJ2-2	ASSLVAANTGELF
TRBV27	TRBJ2-7	ASSLSSGSFYEQY
TRBV20-1	TRBJ2-1	SAREVTRKSGEQF
TRBV15	TRBJ2-1	ATSRDVAGVFDEQF
TRBV7-3	TRBJ2-1	ASSRTGGPGNEQF
TRBV2	TRBJ1-2	ASREPGQESHGYT
TRBV7-6	TRBJ2-2	ASSSASGGFAGELF
TRBV19	TRBJ2-1	ASSTYNEQF
TRBV5-1	TRBJ1-5	ASSPEAGGGQPQH
TRBV6-6	TRBJ1-1	ASSYPDGGGNTEAF
TRBV7-2	TRBJ2-1	ASSLGTSGFDEQF
TRBV12-3/TRBV12-4	TRBJ2-1	ASSPDRKQF
TRBV20-1	TRBJ2-7	SARGGPPPHEQY
TRBV18	TRBJ2-5	ASSRIAGQQETQY
TRBV7-3	TRBJ2-1	ASSLRQNSEQF
TRBV7-3	TRBJ2-1	ASSLRAGGPNEQF
TRBV23-1	TRBJ2-2	ASSQSSRFSEQNTGELF
TRBV29-1	TRBJ2-1	SVGRLAGSYNEQF
TRBV5-6	TRBJ1-1	ASSSGSIEAF
TRBV4-1	TRBJ2-1	ASSQVSGGARTGSYNEQF
TRBV7-8	TRBJ2-1	ASSLIVANEQF